This T cell receptor beta chain was observed in a study of shared clonotypes between healthy human individuals. Study details: Each donor's CD4 naive and CD4 memory cells filled three plates apiece, CD8 naive two, and CD8 memory one.

Only in-frame clones appear in the TCRdb table, and some are missing; sequencing was by immunoSEQ multiplex PCR. The sample contains about 2,100,000 clones, approximately 94% of which appear only once. Terminally differentiated effector memory CD45RA+ cells were excluded from the naive CD8 cells, which were CD45RO-negative and positively selected for CCR7. Within Nashville, Tennessee resided all donors, each a Caucasian adult. Sequencing used naive CD8+ T cells from PBMCs. This TCR came from a man between 18 and 29 years old in good health. Some clones in this sample may be carry-over from other donors' samples.

The CDR3: CSVESMTGVLYNEQFF. The CDR3 bases are TGCAGCGTTGAATCAATGACAGGGGTACTCTACAATGAGCAGTTCTTC. The chain combines TRBV29-1 with TRBJ2-1; TRBD1 matches at 8 bases. The CDR3 extends over 16 amino acids. Germline lookup yields CDR1 SQVTM and CDR2 ANQGSEA. Trimming cost V 2 bases and J 3 bases; bases outside gene matches: 9.